This T cell receptor beta chain appears in the sequencing data of a study of shared T cell receptors in the human thymus. The ends were cut back, 3 bases at V and 11 bases at J, with 23 bases in the middle. This CDR3 has 15 amino acids. CDR1 and CDR2 from the germline V gene are SGDLS and YYNGEE. Data came from immunoSEQ multiplex PCR; TCRdb stores just in-frame clones and leaves some out. The data contain 720,000 or so clones, 70% to 90% of them singletons. Separately, the same data were catalogued under a study of human thymus T cells.

Source material: thymocytes. The TCR comes from a girl under three years old with a congenital heart defect. The genes are TRBV9 and TRBJ2-5, with TRBD1 as a possible D gene (8 bases). Written as DNA, the CDR3 is TGTGCCAGCAGCGCCGGGGGGACAGGCTTTGGGGAGCAGTACTTC. Amino acids: CASSAGGTGFGEQYF.